A single TCR beta chain is shown here with its context. The sample originates from a study of blood T cell repertoires in COVID-19. Whole-study context: Sample material is recorded as cDNA or gDNA derived from T cells, B-cell-depleted T cells, or PBMCs.

Germline V gene sequence: CDR1 MNHEY, CDR2 SMNVEV (reference sequence). The length of the CDR3 is 16 residues. V gave up 5 bases and J gave up 8 bases; unmatched junction bases: 14. In the source study's methods: For nucleated cells, counts were estimated from reference gene primer amplification. Some clones are missing from TCRdb's copy, which holds only in-frame ones; the method was immunoSEQ multiplex PCR. V and J calls and clone size follow that table, whereas D and trimming were derived from the DNA. In the table there are 250,000 to 350,000 clones, about 90% of which are singletons. This TCR came from a woman aged 45-65 years who had recovered from COVID-19. The chain employs TRBV27 and TRBJ2-1, with 8 bases that match TRBD1. Sample: peripheral blood. The CDR3 DNA reads TGTGCCAGCAGTAGACTGCATCTGACAGGGGACCATGAGCAGTTCTTC. It specifies CASSRLHLTGDHEQFF.